This T cell receptor (beta chain) was recorded in a study of precursors of human CD4 cytotoxic T cells listed by TCRdb under 2018. Notes on the research overall: In total, CD4+ memory subsets from 11 to 15 donors went into the bulk TCR-seq analysis. Sequences for both the TCRalpha and TCRbeta chains came out of the TCR-seq analysis of about 14 donors (table S7). What the authors observed across the whole study: The authors noted that a human observational design cannot definitively establish the direction of differentiation between precursor and effector cells. Some bulk TCR-seq comparisons included only about 95% of the 14 donors, suggesting not every subset was available for every donor. More restricted TCR repertoires, with lower diversity and more expanded clonotypes, were shown by IL-7Rhigh and IL-7R- TEMRA subsets than by TCM and TEM subsets. A bigger share of IL-7Rhigh TEMRA clonotypes consisted of expanded effector clonotypes than was the case for TEM or TCM clonotypes.

Reads for this sample came from an Illumina MiSeq. Under the source paper's analysis protocol: Repertoire diversity was measured with the Shannon-Wiener index computed in VDJtools. A TCRbeta clonotype counted as expanded if its clonotype frequency was 3 or higher. In TCRdb, the public reads were trimmed at Q25 with fastp and aligned with MiXCR, with productive beta chains retained. Rows are unified per CDR3 protein, each entry keeping the most common DNA and genes. The V and J calls follow TCRdb's processing rather than the paper's. Here the sample has over 150 distinct CDR3 sequences; roughly a quarter occur a single time. 40% to 45% of the sample belongs to the ten largest clones. Trimming takes 5 bases off V and 3 bases off J; junction bases not matched to a gene: 7. The cysteine opens and the phenylalanine closes a CDR3 of 16 amino acids. Here the CDR3 DNA is all that survives: 48 bases in frame from base 1. Sequences SGHAT (CDR1) and FQNNGV (CDR2) are obtained from the germline V gene.

To test for a precursor-effector relationship among CD4 cytotoxic T cells, four sorted CD4+ memory subsets (TCM, TEM, IL-7Rhigh TEMRA, IL-7R- TEMRA) underwent bulk UMI-based TCR sequencing. Cells were obtained from peripheral blood mononuclear cells that had been isolated from human blood. Judged by its sample share, this clonotype qualifies as large (0.1 to 1%). Its binding antigen is unknown. No much larger clone is present one base from it, and per-base qualities are unavailable. This sequence uses TRBV11-2 and TRBJ2-3; 11 of the junction bases match TRBD2. This clonotype originated in a human donor in good health. The sample comprised memory CD4+ T cells from blood (PBMCs). The CDR3 has the sequence CASSAFLAGGTDTQYF. At the DNA level, the sequence is TGTGCCAGCAGCGCCTTCCTAGCGGGAGGTACAGATACGCAGTATTTT.